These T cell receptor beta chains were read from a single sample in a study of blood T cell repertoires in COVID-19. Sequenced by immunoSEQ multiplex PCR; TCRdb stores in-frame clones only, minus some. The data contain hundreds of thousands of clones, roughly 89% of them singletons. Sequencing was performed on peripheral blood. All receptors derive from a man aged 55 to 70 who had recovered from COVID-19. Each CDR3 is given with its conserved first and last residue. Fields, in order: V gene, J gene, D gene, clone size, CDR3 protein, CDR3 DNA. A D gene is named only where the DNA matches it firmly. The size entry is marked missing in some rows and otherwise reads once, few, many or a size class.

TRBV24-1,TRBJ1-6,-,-,CATSDLRRARPYNSPLHF,TGTGCCACCAGTGATTTGCGCCGAGCGAGACCCTATAATTCACCCCTCCACTTT
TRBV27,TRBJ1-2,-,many,CASSFRGRYGYTF,TGTGCCAGCAGTTTCAGGGGTCGGTATGGCTACACCTTC
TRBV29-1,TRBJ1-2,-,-,CSAATLRYGYTF,TGCAGCGCAGCGACCCTGAGGTATGGCTACACCTTC
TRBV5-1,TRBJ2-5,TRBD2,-,CASSLGREGETQYF,TGCGCCAGCAGCTTGGGTCGGGAGGGAGAGACCCAGTACTTC
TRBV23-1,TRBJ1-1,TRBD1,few,CASSHHPDRGGNKNTEAFF,TGCGCCAGCAGTCATCACCCAGACAGGGGAGGAAATAAGAACACTGAAGCTTTCTTT
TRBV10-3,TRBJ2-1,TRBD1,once,CAISDSGTGGNNEQFF,TGTGCCATCAGCGACTCCGGGACAGGGGGAAACAATGAGCAGTTCTTC
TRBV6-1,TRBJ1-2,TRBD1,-,CASSEGPGQHYGYTF,TGTGCCAGCAGTGAGGGCCCGGGACAGCATTATGGCTACACCTTC
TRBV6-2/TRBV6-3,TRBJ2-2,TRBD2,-,CASSYYAGGPAGELFF,TGTGCCAGCAGTTACTATGCGGGAGGGCCCGCCGGGGAGCTGTTTTTT
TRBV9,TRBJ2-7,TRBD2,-,CASSRGGSRTYEQYF,TGTGCCAGCAGCCGCGGGGGGAGTAGGACCTACGAGCAGTACTTC
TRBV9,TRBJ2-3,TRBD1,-,CASSARQGGTDTQYF,TGTGCCAGCAGCGCCCGACAGGGGGGCACAGATACGCAGTATTTT
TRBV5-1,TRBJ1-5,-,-,CASSLEGEGQPQHF,TGCGCCAGCAGCTTGGAAGGGGAGGGTCAGCCCCAGCATTTT
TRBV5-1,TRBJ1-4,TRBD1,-,CASSSGTGGNEKLFF,TGCGCCAGCAGCTCGGGGACAGGGGGAAATGAAAAACTGTTTTTT
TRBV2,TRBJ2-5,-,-,CASLERETQYF,TGTGCCAGCCTGGAGAGGGAGACCCAGTACTTC
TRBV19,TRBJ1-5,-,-,CASSMEAGTPNQPQHF,TGTGCCAGTAGTATGGAGGCAGGAACCCCCAATCAGCCCCAGCATTTT
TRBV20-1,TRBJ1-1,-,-,CSASHGGTEAFF,TGCAGTGCTAGTCACGGTGGCACTGAAGCTTTCTTT
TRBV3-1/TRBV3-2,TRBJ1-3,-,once,CASSQSTSSGNTIYF,TGTGCCAGCAGCCAATCGACAAGCTCTGGAAACACCATATATTTT
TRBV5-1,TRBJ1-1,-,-,CASSLSSTGNTEAFF,TGCGCCAGCAGCTTATCGTCTACAGGGAACACTGAAGCTTTCTTT
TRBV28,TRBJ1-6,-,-,CASRPDRLSYNSPLHF,TGTGCCAGCAGGCCCGACAGGCTCTCCTATAATTCACCCCTCCACTTT
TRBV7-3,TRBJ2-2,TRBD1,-,CASSLTGTANTGELFF,TGTGCCAGCAGCTTAACCGGGACAGCGAACACCGGGGAGCTGTTTTTT
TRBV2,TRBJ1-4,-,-,CASRGGPLGEKLFF,TGTGCCAGTAGAGGAGGGCCCCTTGGGGAAAAACTGTTTTTT
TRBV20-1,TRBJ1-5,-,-,CSAGGVQPQHF,TGCAGTGCGGGGGGTGTTCAGCCCCAGCATTTT
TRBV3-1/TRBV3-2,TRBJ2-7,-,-,CASSLMTTDSEQYF,TGTGCCAGCAGCCTCATGACGACAGACTCCGAGCAGTACTTC
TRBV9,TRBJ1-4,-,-,CASSVSYLGNEKLFF,TGTGCCAGCAGCGTTTCCTACCTCGGGAATGAAAAACTGTTTTTT
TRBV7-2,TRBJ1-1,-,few,CASSLQGGITEAFF,TGTGCCAGCAGCTTACAAGGGGGTATCACTGAAGCTTTCTTT
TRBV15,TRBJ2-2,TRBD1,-,CATSGRGSGTGELFF,TGTGCCACCAGCGGCAGGGGGTCTGGCACCGGGGAGCTGTTTTTT
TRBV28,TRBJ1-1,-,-,CASSLPAATGTEAFF,TGTGCCAGCAGTTTACCTGCCGCAACTGGCACTGAAGCTTTCTTT
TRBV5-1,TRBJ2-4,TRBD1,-,CASSLGQGASKNIQYF,TGCGCCAGCAGCTTGGGACAGGGGGCTTCCAAAAACATTCAGTACTTC
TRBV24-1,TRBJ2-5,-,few,CATSDLTPTGQETQYF,TGTGCCACCAGTGATTTAACTCCCACGGGGCAAGAGACCCAGTACTTC
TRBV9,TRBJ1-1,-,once,CASSSGTRNTEAFF,TGTGCCAGCAGCTCCGGGACAAGAAACACTGAAGCTTTCTTT
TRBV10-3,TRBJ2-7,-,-,CAIRGGGSSYEQYF,TGTGCCATCAGGGGTGGGGGGAGCTCCTACGAGCAGTACTTC
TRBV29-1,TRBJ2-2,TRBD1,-,CSTWKTGLHTGELFF,TGCAGCACCTGGAAGACAGGGTTGCACACCGGGGAGCTGTTTTTT
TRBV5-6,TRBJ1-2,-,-,CASSPQGALLYGYTF,TGTGCCAGCAGCCCCCAAGGGGCACTTTTGTATGGCTACACCTTC
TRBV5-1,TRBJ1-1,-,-,CASSLVQGRPSEAFF,TGCGCCAGCAGCTTGGTTCAGGGTCGACCTTCTGAAGCTTTCTTT
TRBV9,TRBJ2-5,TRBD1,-,CASSVVRTGGPETQYF,TGTGCCAGCAGCGTAGTCAGAACAGGGGGTCCGGAGACCCAGTACTTC
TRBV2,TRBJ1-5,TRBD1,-,CASSVRQGVGQPQHF,TGTGCCAGCAGTGTGCGGCAGGGGGTGGGTCAGCCCCAGCATTTT
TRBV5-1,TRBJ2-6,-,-,CASSLAAGSGANVLTF,TGCGCCAGCAGCTTGGCAGCCGGGTCTGGGGCCAACGTCCTGACTTTC
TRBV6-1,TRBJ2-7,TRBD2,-,CASSEALAGGQDEQYF,TGTGCCAGCAGTGAAGCGTTGGCGGGGGGGCAGGACGAGCAGTACTTC
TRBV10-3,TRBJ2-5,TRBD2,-,CAISGGGGETQYF,TGTGCCATCAGTGGCGGGGGAGGAGAGACCCAGTACTTC
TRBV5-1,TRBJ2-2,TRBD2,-,CASKRAGSTGELFF,TGCGCCAGCAAACGAGCGGGGTCAACCGGGGAGCTGTTTTTT
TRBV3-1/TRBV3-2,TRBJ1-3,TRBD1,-,CASSPGTGYGSGNTIYF,TGTGCCAGCAGCCCCGGGACAGGGTACGGCTCTGGAAACACCATATATTTT